The 10 T cell receptor beta chains in this list originate from one sample, sequenced in a study of T cell repertoires in cytomegalovirus infection. TCRdb reanalysed the reads using MiXCR and keeps one entry per CDR3 protein. Altogether about 260,000 distinct CDR3 sequences are present, roughly an eighth being singletons, with the ten largest covering 8.8%. The sample consisted of PBMCs. These receptors were collected from a human donor in good health (CMV status not recorded). Some clones in this sample may be carry-over from other donors' samples.

The rearrangement links TRBV19 to TRBJ1-6, with TRBD1 as a possible D gene (5 bases). V lost 9 bases to trimming and J lost 7 bases, with 16 bases between them. CDR1 and CDR2 (germline): LNHDA, SQIVND (reference sequence). The CDR3 has 14 residues. The CDR3 bases are TGTGCCAGCACGGGCGGGGCGGAAAATTCACCCCTCCACTTT. Its protein product is CASTGGAENSPLHF.

The rearrangement joins TRBV28 to TRBJ1-5, with D unresolved. Germline loops: CDR1 MDHEN, CDR2 SYDVKM. The CDR3 spans 12 residues. The V end was cut by 8 bases, the J end by 1 base, with 6 bases between. This chain's CDR3 is CASSASNQPQHF. The CDR3 DNA sequence: TGTGCCAGCTCCGCGAGCAATCAGCCCCAGCATTTT.

This clonotype was recorded many times. The chain combines TRBV7-2 with TRBJ2-1; D unresolved. CDR3 length: 16 amino acids. Per germline, CDR1 SGHTA and CDR2 FQGNSA. Between the trimmed V and J ends, which lost 7 bases and 1 base, there was a span of 17 bases. CDR3 bases: TGTGCCAGCACCTTTGTCGCTAGTGAATCCTACAATGAGCAGTTCTTC. Protein product: CASTFVASESYNEQFF. Full variable domain (rest looked up from reference TRBV7-2 and TRBJ2-1): GAGVSQSPSNKVTEKGKDVELRCDPISGHTALYWYRQSLGQGLEFLIYFQGNSAPDKSGLPSDRFSAERTGGSVSTLTIQRTQQEDSAVYLCASTFVASESYNEQFFGPGTRLTVL.

In its sample, this clonotype was seen many times. One end of the junction does not line up with germline, which may come from a read error. The chain uses TRBV5-1 and TRBJ1-1; D is unresolved. The CDR3 runs to 11 residues. Germline CDR1 reads SGHRS; CDR2 reads YFSETQ. The DNA for the CDR3 is TGTGCCAGCAGCTTAGGCACTGAAGCTTTCTTT. Translation: CASSLGTEAFF.

This chain uses TRBV7-9 with TRBJ1-1; TRBD1 matches 11 bases. The trim removed 5 bases at V and 1 base at J, leaving 6 bases unmatched. Germline CDR1 reads SEHNR; CDR2 reads FQNEAQ (reference sequence). The CDR3 covers 16 residues. As DNA, the CDR3 is TGTGCCAGCAGCCCCGGACAGGGGGCACGGAACACTGAAGCTTTCTTT. The encoded protein is CASSPGQGARNTEAFF.

This clonotype was detected a few times. V and J are TRBV20-1 and TRBJ2-1, with 11 bases lining up with TRBD2. V shed 4 bases and J 0 bases; nucleotides not matched to a gene: 5. The CDR3 loop spans 16 amino acids. Germline lookup yields CDR1 DFQATT and CDR2 SNEGSKA (reference sequence). For the CDR3, the DNA is TGCAGTGCTAAGGGACTAGCGGCTAGCTCCTACAATGAGCAGTTCTTC. It is translated as CSAKGLAASSYNEQFF.

This clonotype was seen a handful of times. The chain couples TRBV11-2 to TRBJ2-5; no clear D. V was pared by 5 bases and J by 3 bases, with 10 bases between. From germline, CDR1 is SGHAT and CDR2 FQNNGV. The CDR3 contains 13 residues. CDR3 coding DNA: TGTGCCAGCAGCCCTAACTGGGAAGAGACCCAGTACTTC. Translated: CASSPNWEETQYF.

This clonotype was recorded many times. The chain links TRBV12-3 or TRBV12-4 to TRBJ2-5; D ambiguous. V was clipped by 5 bases and J by 0 bases, with 4 bases between them. The CDR3 covers 12 residues. The CDR3 protein is CASSGYQETQYF. CDR3 DNA: TGTGCCAGCAGTGGTTACCAAGAGACCCAGTACTTC.

In its sample, this clonotype was seen a few times. The J gene is TRBJ2-1, the V gene TRBV18, with 7 bases fitting TRBD2. Germline CDR1 reads KGHSH; CDR2 reads LQKENI. CDR3 length: 16 amino acids. The V segment lost 3 bases and the J segment 7 bases; nucleotides outside the gene matches: 12. CDR3: CASSPPSITSANEQFF. CDR3 nucleotides: TGTGCCAGCTCACCGCCTTCGATAACTAGCGCGAATGAGCAGTTCTTC.

The chain has TRBV7-8 and TRBJ2-1, with 10 bases lining up with TRBD2. V dropped 5 bases and J dropped 0; count of bases not matched to a gene: 13. Germline values: CDR1 SGHVS, CDR2 FQNEAQ. The CDR3 runs 19 residues. CDR3 loop: CASSAVAGGGGGSYNEQFF. Written as DNA, the CDR3 is TGTGCCAGCAGCGCTGTAGCGGGAGGAGGAGGGGGCTCCTACAATGAGCAGTTCTTC.